This passage covers 24 T cell receptor beta chains from one sample sequenced in a study of T cells in Graves' hyperthyroidism and ophthalmopathy. The investigators amplified TCR beta CDR3 regions from RNA transcripts. With the HTBI primer set, the TCR CDR3 went through a first round of RT-PCR. A single record per CDR3 protein comes from TCRdb applying MiXCR to the multiplex PCR reads. This sample has roughly 35,000 distinct CDR3 sequences; 52% occur once, and the top ten carry 25%. Sequencing input: blood. These receptors came from a woman aged 40 to 50 with Graves' ophthalmopathy.

By frequency in the sample, this clonotype is medium-sized. The chain combines TRBV6-6 with TRBJ1-5; possibly TRBD1 for D (5 bases). In germline, CDR1 is MNHNY, CDR2 SVGAGI (reference sequence). V lost 7 bases and J 6 bases, leaving 16 bases between the germline ends. The CDR3 is 14 amino acids. CDR3 nucleotide sequence: TGTGCCAGCACTCTATCCCAGGGAAGTCAGCCCCAGCATTTT. Amino acids: CASTLSQGSQPQHF.

This clonotype was recorded at least ten times. J is TRBJ2-3 and V is TRBV11-2, with TRBD2 as a possible D gene (6 bases). Germline V gene data show CDR1 as SGHAT and CDR2 as FQNNGV. V gave up 1 base and J gave up 4 bases, with 12 bases separating them. The CDR3 consists of 15 residues. CDR3 in amino acids: CASSLVGGLADTQYF. The CDR3 nucleotides are TGTGCCAGCAGCTTAGTGGGGGGTCTGGCAGATACGCAGTATTTT.

This clonotype was recorded a few times. J is TRBJ2-1 and V is TRBV30, with D tentatively TRBD2 (6 bases). Trimming removed 0 bases from V and 0 bases from J, with 21 bases in between. CDR3 length: 19 residues. The germline V gene encodes CDR1 GTSNPN and CDR2 SVGIG (reference sequence). CDR3: CAWSVSRPTAGSSYNEQFF. The CDR3 DNA is TGTGCCTGGAGTGTCAGCAGGCCCACTGCCGGGAGCTCCTACAATGAGCAGTTCTTC. The full variable domain, rest sourced from reference TRBV30 and TRBJ2-1, is SQTIHQWPATLVQPVGSPLSLECTVEGTSNPNLYWYRQAAGRGLQLLFYSVGIGQISSEVPQNLSASRPQDRQFILSSKKLLLSDSGFYLCAWSVSRPTAGSSYNEQFFGPGTRLTVL.

The chain is built from TRBV12-3 or TRBV12-4 and TRBJ2-5; tentative D call: TRBD2 (5 bases). The germline V and J ends were trimmed by 5 bases and 4 bases, with 8 bases remaining between them. The CDR3 runs 12 residues. The CDR3 loop is CASSGAGETQYF. DNA of the CDR3: TGTGCCAGCAGTGGCGCGGGAGAGACCCAGTACTTC.

This clonotype came up many times. This rearrangement joins TRBV9 to TRBJ1-2; tentatively, D is TRBD1 (5 bases). Germline assignment: CDR1 SGDLS and CDR2 YYNGEE. Trimming cost V 0 bases and J 5 bases, with 14 bases left between them. There are 15 residues in the CDR3. CDR3: CASSVEGQGGYGYTF. As DNA, the CDR3 is TGTGCCAGCAGCGTAGAAGGCCAGGGAGGGTATGGCTACACCTTC.

This sequence joins TRBV7-2 and TRBJ2-7, with D possibly being TRBD1 or TRBD2 (6 bases each). The CDR3 covers 16 residues. Germline-derived CDR1 and CDR2 are SGHTA and FQGNSA. V was cut by 2 bases and J by 1 base, with 15 bases left in between. In DNA form, the CDR3 reads TGTGCCAGCAGCTTATCTTACGGGGGCGGGTCCTACGAGCAGTACTTC. This gives the protein CASSLSYGGGSYEQYF.

The CDR3 DNA reads TGTGCCAGCAGCTTAGCTGGCGCGGGGGGATACAATGAGCAGTTCTTC. As protein: CASSLAGAGGYNEQFF. The V gene is TRBV7-2, the J gene TRBJ2-1; 8 bases line up with TRBD2. Germline V gene lookup returns CDR1 SGHTA and CDR2 FQGNSA. The CDR3 covers 16 residues. After removal of 0 bases from V and 4 bases from J, the junction contained 5 bases not matched to a gene.

This clonotype was counted at least ten times. V is TRBV9 and J is TRBJ2-1; D is perhaps TRBD2 (6 bases). V was cut by 4 bases and J by 2 bases, with 10 bases left in between. The germline V gene has CDR1 SGDLS and CDR2 YYNGEE. The CDR3 loop spans 14 amino acids. CDR3 region: CASSPRLAYNEQFF. The CDR3 DNA reads TGTGCCAGCAGCCCAAGACTAGCCTACAATGAGCAGTTCTTC.

This chain uses TRBV30 with TRBJ2-7; 8 bases align to TRBD2. The CDR3 is 15 amino acids. Germline trimming cut 2 bases from V and 5 bases from J; bases unmatched to any gene: 11. Germline CDR1 is GTSNPN and CDR2 is SVGIG (reference sequence). CDR3 DNA sequence: TGTGCCTGGAGTTCGGGAGGGGCGGGAAGGAACGAGCAGTACTTC. Translated, it gives CAWSSGGAGRNEQYF.

This clonotype came up many times. This rearrangement joins TRBV5-6 to TRBJ2-5; a weak D match, TRBD2 (7 bases). The CDR3 is made up of 14 amino acids. The V end was cut by 7 bases, the J end by 7 bases, with 20 bases between. Germline lookup yields CDR1 SGHDT and CDR2 YYEEEE. The CDR3 DNA follows: TGTGCCAGCGTCTTGGGGGGGCGAGCGGGGACCCAGTACTTC. Translation: CASVLGGRAGTQYF. Supplemented by reference TRBV5-6 and TRBJ2-5, the full variable domain reads DAGVTQSPTHLIKTRGQQVTLRCSPKSGHDTVSWYQQALGQGPQFIFQYYEEEERQRGNFPDRFSGHQFPNYSSELNVNALLLGDSALYLCASVLGGRAGTQYFGPGTRLLVL.

The table lists this clonotype with a few counts. One end of the junction varies from germline; a read error may be responsible. V usage is TRBV5-1 and J usage is TRBJ2-3; D possibly matches TRBD1 or TRBD2 (7 bases each). This CDR3 region has 15 residues. The germline gives CDR1 SGHRS, CDR2 YFSETQ. CDR3 coding DNA: TGCGCCAGCGGCTTGGACCAGGGGGGGGCAGATACGCAGTATTTT. Translation: CASGLDQGGADTQYF.

There are many counts of this clonotype. The chain recombines TRBV28 with TRBJ1-5, with 7 bases lining up with TRBD1. J lost 2 bases, V lost 3 bases, and 4 bases had no gene match. The CDR3 has 15 amino acids. The V gene's germline CDR1 is MDHEN and CDR2 SYDVKM. CDR3 coding DNA: TGTGCCAGCAGTTTGGAGGGGGCGCGCAATCAGCCCCAGCATTTT. Residues: CASSLEGARNQPQHF.

This clonotype was counted at least ten times. This may come from a read error, since a much larger clone is one base off. The chain recombines TRBV7-9 with TRBJ2-5; unclear D gene. The CDR3 is 13 amino acids. V lost 8 bases, J lost 2 bases, and 12 bases lay in between. In germline, CDR1 is SEHNR, CDR2 FQNEAQ (reference sequence). The CDR3 is CASEDGPQETQYF. As DNA, the CDR3 is TGTGCCAGCGAGGACGGCCCTCAAGAGACCCAGTACTTC.

Turning to this clonotype: Sequence at one end of the junction differs from germline and may be a read error. This chain links TRBV24-1 with TRBJ1-6; no definite D call. CDR1 and CDR2 from the germline V gene are KGHDR and SFDVKD. The CDR3 contains 16 residues. The CDR3 protein is CVTSVRESSYNSPLHF. The DNA of the CDR3 is TGTGTCACCAGTGTTCGGGAGTCCTCCTATAATTCACCCCTCCACTTT.

The J gene is TRBJ1-2, the V gene TRBV9, with D possibly TRBD1 on 6 matching bases. The germline CDR1 and CDR2 sequences are SGDLS and YYNGEE. The CDR3 runs 17 residues. V lost 0 bases, J lost 8 bases, and 23 bases lay in between. Here the CDR3 DNA reads TGTGCCAGCAGCGTAGGGTCGGGGGGGCACGGGGAGGAGGGCTACACCTTC. It translates to CASSVGSGGHGEEGYTF.

This clonotype was found many times. J is TRBJ1-1 and V is TRBV2; a weak D match, TRBD1 (5 bases). Trimming took off 6 bases at V and 0 bases at J, with 11 bases between the two ends. CDR1 SNHLY and CDR2 FYNNEI come from the germline V gene. The CDR3 covers 14 residues. CDR3: CASRPDSMNTEAFF. The CDR3 DNA reads as TGTGCCAGCAGACCAGACAGCATGAACACTGAAGCTTTCTTT.

This rearrangement joins TRBV20-1 to TRBJ2-1; 9 bases line up with TRBD2. The CDR3 length is 14 residues. Looked up from germline, CDR1 is DFQATT and CDR2 is SNEGSKA (reference sequence). Trimming took 5 bases from V and 5 from J; bases not matched to a gene: 7. The DNA for the CDR3 is TGCAGTGCTTCCCGGCTAGCGGGACACAATGAGCAGTTCTTC. Translation gives CSASRLAGHNEQFF.

By share of the sample, this clonotype is medium-sized. The V call is TRBV24-1, the J call TRBJ1-1; D perhaps matches TRBD1 (5 bases). The CDR3 covers 13 residues. Trimming removed 4 bases at V and 4 bases at J, with 9 bases between. Per the germline V gene, CDR1 is KGHDR and CDR2 is SFDVKD. The DNA of the CDR3 is TGTGCCACCAGTGACCCCCAGGGCACTGAAGCTTTCTTT. Its protein is CATSDPQGTEAFF.

This clonotype was observed many times. The rearrangement links TRBV5-8 to TRBJ1-1, with D hard to call. Trimming pared 1 base from V and 8 bases from J, leaving 6 bases between. The germline V gene encodes CDR1 SGHTS and CDR2 YDEGEE. This CDR3 contains 11 residues. The CDR3 is CASSLIIEAFF. CDR3 bases: TGTGCCAGCAGCTTGATAATCGAAGCTTTCTTT. Supplemented by reference TRBV5-8 and TRBJ1-1, the full variable domain reads EAGVTQSPTHLIKTRGQQATLRCSPISGHTSVYWYQQALGLGLQFLLWYDEGEERNRGNFPPRFSGRQFPNYSSELNVNALELEDSALYLCASSLIIEAFFGQGTRLTVV.

For this clonotype: The CDR3 carries no conserved terminal phenylalanine or tryptophan, so it likely arises from a read error. The DNA is left out, because the CDR3 cannot be placed on it with certainty; the CDR3 is given as TCRdb lists it. The V gene is TRBV20-1, the J gene TRBJ2-1; the table's D gene call, TRBD2, was not cross checked with the DNA. Germline CDR1 DFQATT, CDR2 SNEGSKA (reference sequence). The CDR3 totals 17 residues, both ends included. CDR3 sequence: CSARDALAVAPTMSRLA.

This clonotype was counted many times. This chain joins TRBV5-1 and TRBJ2-7; the match to TRBD1 covers 7 bases. The J segment lost 6 bases and the V segment lost 4 bases, leaving 7 bases of the junction unmatched. The CDR3 covers 13 residues. Germline V gives CDR1 SGHRS, CDR2 YFSETQ. In DNA form, the CDR3 reads TGCGCCAGCAGCCCCGGGACAGTCGGCGAGCAGTACTTC. Protein: CASSPGTVGEQYF.

Concerning this clonotype itself: A read error is likely, as this CDR3 ends without the conserved phenylalanine or tryptophan. This chain links TRBV20-1 with TRBJ2-4, with 11 bases lining up with TRBD1. The CDR3 spans 17 residues. Germline V gene sequence: CDR1 DFQATT, CDR2 SNEGSKA (reference sequence). CDR3 region: CSARAIGQGARKNMQYL. The CDR3 DNA is TGCAGTGCTAGAGCGATAGGACAGGGGGCGCGGAAAAACATGCAGTACCTC.

The chain couples TRBV5-1 to TRBJ2-7; 10 bases line up with TRBD1. CDR3 length: 16 amino acids. Per germline, CDR1 SGHRS and CDR2 YFSETQ. The junction had 16 bases not matched to a gene; V was cut back by 3 bases and J by 10 bases. The CDR3 region has the DNA TGCGCCAGCAGCTCTGACGTAACCGGGACAGGGGAAGGTCAGTACTTC. Its translation: CASSSDVTGTGEGQYF.

This clonotype was recorded many times. The chain employs TRBV5-1 and TRBJ1-2; maybe TRBD1 (5 bases). The CDR3 totals 13 residues. CDR1 and CDR2 (germline): SGHRS, YFSETQ. Trimming shortened V by 0 bases and J by 4 bases, and 7 bases separated the two germline ends. The chain's CDR3 is CASSLDRIYGYTF. The CDR3 bases are TGCGCCAGCAGCTTGGACAGGATCTATGGCTACACCTTC.